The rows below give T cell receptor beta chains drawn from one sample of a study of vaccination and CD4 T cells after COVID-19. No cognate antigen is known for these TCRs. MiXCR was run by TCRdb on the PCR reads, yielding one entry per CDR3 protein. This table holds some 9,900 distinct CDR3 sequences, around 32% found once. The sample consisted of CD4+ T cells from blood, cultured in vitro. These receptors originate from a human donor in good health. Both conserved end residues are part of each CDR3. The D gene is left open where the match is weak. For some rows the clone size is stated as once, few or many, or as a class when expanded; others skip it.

CDR3nt: TGTGCCAGCATCCATTCTAGCGGGAGTTTCTATGAGCAGTTCTTC
CDR3aa: CASIHSSGSFYEQFF
abundance: -
d_gene: TRBD2
v_gene: TRBV28
j_gene: TRBJ2-1

CDR3nt: TGTGCCAGCAGTACCCTCACAGGGAGTGGCGGGGAGCTGTTTTTT
CDR3aa: CASSTLTGSGGELFF
abundance: -
d_gene: -
v_gene: TRBV28
j_gene: TRBJ2-2

CDR3nt: TGTGCCAGCATTCCGGGACAGCCTAACTATGGCTACACCTTC
CDR3aa: CASIPGQPNYGYTF
abundance: -
d_gene: TRBD1
v_gene: TRBV28
j_gene: TRBJ1-2

CDR3nt: TGTGCCACCTTTTCTAGCGGATCCTCCTACGAGCAGTACTTC
CDR3aa: CATFSSGSSYEQYF
abundance: -
d_gene: TRBD2
v_gene: TRBV10-3
j_gene: TRBJ2-7

CDR3nt: TGTGCCAGCTCACGCGGACTAGCCAACTACAATGAGCAGTTCTTC
CDR3aa: CASSRGLANYNEQFF
abundance: -
d_gene: TRBD2
v_gene: TRBV18
j_gene: TRBJ2-1

CDR3nt: TGCAGCGTTGGGACAGGGGGGTCAGGAAACACCATATATTTT
CDR3aa: CSVGTGGSGNTIYF
abundance: few
d_gene: TRBD1
v_gene: TRBV29-1
j_gene: TRBJ1-3

CDR3nt: TGCAGTGCTTGGACTAGCGGGCGGTCAGATACGCAGTATTTT
CDR3aa: CSAWTSGRSDTQYF
abundance: -
d_gene: TRBD2
v_gene: TRBV20-1
j_gene: TRBJ2-3

CDR3nt: TGTACCAGTAAACCGGGACCCGGCTCCTACGAGCAGTACTTC
CDR3aa: CTSKPGPGSYEQYF
abundance: -
d_gene: -
v_gene: TRBV19
j_gene: TRBJ2-7

CDR3nt: TGTGCCAGCGGGGAAAGCGGGATGCAGATGGGCACGCAGTATTTT
CDR3aa: CASGESGMQMGTQYF
abundance: -
d_gene: TRBD2
v_gene: TRBV6-2/TRBV6-3
j_gene: TRBJ2-3

CDR3nt: TGCGCCAGCAGCCAATTAGCGGCAGCTACGCAGTATTTT
CDR3aa: CASSQLAAATQYF
abundance: -
d_gene: -
v_gene: TRBV4-1
j_gene: TRBJ2-3

CDR3nt: TGCAGTGCGCCCCACACAGGGCCTGGAAACACCATATATTTT
CDR3aa: CSAPHTGPGNTIYF
abundance: few
d_gene: -
v_gene: TRBV20-1
j_gene: TRBJ1-3

CDR3nt: TGTGCCAGCACCCCTCGGGTACTAGCGGTCCCTGTCTTCTGGTATTTT
CDR3aa: CASTPRVLAVPVFWYF
abundance: -
d_gene: TRBD2
v_gene: TRBV6-2/TRBV6-3
j_gene: TRBJ2-3

CDR3nt: TGCAGTGCTAGACCCGAGGTCGGGGCTGTCGGGCAGTACTTC
CDR3aa: CSARPEVGAVGQYF
abundance: few
d_gene: -
v_gene: TRBV20-1
j_gene: TRBJ2-7

CDR3nt: TGTGCCAGCAGTTACGGGACAGGGGAAGAGACCCAGTACTTC
CDR3aa: CASSYGTGEETQYF
abundance: few
d_gene: TRBD1
v_gene: TRBV6-5
j_gene: TRBJ2-5

CDR3nt: TGTGCCAGCAGCTTGGGCCAGGAGGATTCACCCCTCCACTTT
CDR3aa: CASSLGQEDSPLHF
abundance: few
d_gene: -
v_gene: TRBV5-4
j_gene: TRBJ1-6

CDR3nt: TGTGCCAGCAGCCAAGAACCAGCGGGAGGCACAGATACGCAGTATTTT
CDR3aa: CASSQEPAGGTDTQYF
abundance: few
d_gene: TRBD2
v_gene: TRBV4-2
j_gene: TRBJ2-3

CDR3nt: TGCAGTGCTAGAGACCCGACCGGGCTCGACAGAGATACGCAGTATTTT
CDR3aa: CSARDPTGLDRDTQYF
abundance: -
d_gene: -
v_gene: TRBV20-1
j_gene: TRBJ2-3

CDR3nt: TGTGCCAGCAGTTCAAGCCTAGCGGGAGGACGGGAGACCCAGTACTTC
CDR3aa: CASSSSLAGGRETQYF
abundance: few
d_gene: TRBD2
v_gene: TRBV6-2/TRBV6-3
j_gene: TRBJ2-5

CDR3nt: TGTGCCAGCAGCTCCCAGGTTGACACTGAAGCTTTCTTT
CDR3aa: CASSSQVDTEAFF
abundance: -
d_gene: -
v_gene: TRBV7-3
j_gene: TRBJ1-1

CDR3nt: TGTGCCAGCAGTCTACCTGGGGCCAACGTCCTGACTTTC
CDR3aa: CASSLPGANVLTF
abundance: few
d_gene: -
v_gene: TRBV28
j_gene: TRBJ2-6

CDR3nt: TGCGCCAGCAGCTTAGGCTCGGTAGGCAATCAGCCCCAGCATTTT
CDR3aa: CASSLGSVGNQPQHF
abundance: -
d_gene: -
v_gene: TRBV5-1
j_gene: TRBJ1-5

CDR3nt: TGTGCCACCAGCGTAGGGGGCTTTAATGAAAAACTGTTTTTT
CDR3aa: CATSVGGFNEKLFF
abundance: -
d_gene: TRBD1
v_gene: TRBV15
j_gene: TRBJ1-4

CDR3nt: TGTGCCAGCAGTGCGCGGGAGGGCCCTGGCACAGATACGCAGTATTTT
CDR3aa: CASSAREGPGTDTQYF
abundance: few
d_gene: TRBD2
v_gene: TRBV6-2/TRBV6-3
j_gene: TRBJ2-3

CDR3nt: TGTGCCAGCAGCAACCAAGAGACCCAGTACTTC
CDR3aa: CASSNQETQYF
abundance: few
d_gene: -
v_gene: TRBV14
j_gene: TRBJ2-5

CDR3nt: TGTGCCAGCAGTCCCGGGAGGAACTATGGCTACACCTTC
CDR3aa: CASSPGRNYGYTF
abundance: -
d_gene: -
v_gene: TRBV9
j_gene: TRBJ1-2

CDR3nt: TGTGCCAGCAGCCCCGTGGCGGGGGGCTTGGACACTGAAGCTTTCTTT
CDR3aa: CASSPVAGGLDTEAFF
abundance: -
d_gene: -
v_gene: TRBV7-9
j_gene: TRBJ1-1

CDR3nt: TGTGCCAGCGGTAGACTAGCGGGATTGAAAACAGATACGCAGTATTTT
CDR3aa: CASGRLAGLKTDTQYF
abundance: few
d_gene: TRBD2
v_gene: TRBV27
j_gene: TRBJ2-3

CDR3nt: TGTGCCAGCAGCCCTCGGGGGGCCTCAGACCATGGCTACACCTTC
CDR3aa: CASSPRGASDHGYTF
abundance: -
d_gene: -
v_gene: TRBV7-8
j_gene: TRBJ1-2

CDR3nt: TGTGCCATCAGTGAGTCCGACAGGGGGAGCAATCAGCCCCAGCATTTT
CDR3aa: CAISESDRGSNQPQHF
abundance: few
d_gene: TRBD1
v_gene: TRBV10-3
j_gene: TRBJ1-5

CDR3nt: TGTGCCAGCAGTAAGAAGCGGGAGAGTGACACCGGGGAGCTGTTTTTT
CDR3aa: CASSKKRESDTGELFF
abundance: -
d_gene: TRBD2
v_gene: TRBV25-1
j_gene: TRBJ2-2

CDR3nt: TGTGCCAGCAGTTACTCCGGCGGGTTCGCAGATACGCAGTATTTT
CDR3aa: CASSYSGGFADTQYF
abundance: -
d_gene: -
v_gene: TRBV6-2/TRBV6-3
j_gene: TRBJ2-3

CDR3nt: TGCGCCAGCAGCCCAGGGCCCGGAACAGGGCTCGCTTCATATGGCTACACCTTC
CDR3aa: CASSPGPGTGLASYGYTF
abundance: -
d_gene: -
v_gene: TRBV4-3
j_gene: TRBJ1-2

CDR3nt: TGTGCCTGGAGTGCTAGCGCCCCGGATACGCAGTATTTT
CDR3aa: CAWSASAPDTQYF
abundance: few
d_gene: -
v_gene: TRBV30
j_gene: TRBJ2-3

CDR3nt: TGTGCCAGCAGTTACTCTCTACAGACTCAAGAGACCCAGTACTTC
CDR3aa: CASSYSLQTQETQYF
abundance: few
d_gene: -
v_gene: TRBV6-5
j_gene: TRBJ2-5

CDR3nt: TGTGCCAGCAGCTTATGGGCCCTGGCTGGCTACACCTTC
CDR3aa: CASSLWALAGYTF
abundance: -
d_gene: -
v_gene: TRBV7-2
j_gene: TRBJ1-2

CDR3nt: TGTGCCAGCAGCTCAACCACAGATACGCAGTATTTT
CDR3aa: CASSSTTDTQYF
abundance: few
d_gene: -
v_gene: TRBV7-2
j_gene: TRBJ2-3

CDR3nt: TGTGCCAGCACCGAGAGCGGGAGTGTATACGAGCAGTACTTC
CDR3aa: CASTESGSVYEQYF
abundance: -
d_gene: TRBD2
v_gene: TRBV6-2/TRBV6-3
j_gene: TRBJ2-7

CDR3nt: TGTGCCAGCAGTTACTCGTTAACTAGCGGGATGGACGAGCAGTACTTC
CDR3aa: CASSYSLTSGMDEQYF
abundance: -
d_gene: TRBD2
v_gene: TRBV6-5
j_gene: TRBJ2-7

CDR3nt: TGTGCCAGTCTGGCAGGTTCTTTGAACACCGGGGAGCTGTTTTTT
CDR3aa: CASLAGSLNTGELFF
abundance: -
d_gene: -
v_gene: TRBV28
j_gene: TRBJ2-2